The clone carrying this T cell receptor (beta chain) was counted many times. Its antigen remains unknown. The read ends 3 residues shy of where the CDR3 ends; the end is completed using the germline J gene. There are 16 residues in the CDR3. V was pared by 4 bases and J by 5 bases, with 21 bases between. Germline V gene lookup returns CDR1 SQVTM and CDR2 ANQGSEA. This sample stems from a study of T cell clonality in common variable immunodeficiency. Findings of the study overall: In common variable immunodeficiency, TCR beta chains reportedly carried fewer deletions and N-nucleotide insertions. Shared TCRbeta clones were fewer between CVID subjects than controls. Links between repertoire features and CVID complications were heterogeneity-limited.

Profiled with immunoSEQ multiplex PCR; TCRdb holds only in-frame clones, not every one. The repertoire consists of 35,000 to 50,000 clones, none detected only once. The sequence came from a person between 18 and 69 years old in good health. The J gene is TRBJ2-1, the V gene TRBV29-1; a weak D match, TRBD1 (5 bases). Sequenced material: peripheral blood mononuclear cells. CDR3 DNA, as far as it was read: TGCAGCGTTGCCACACAGGATCGAGCACTTGACAATGAG. Protein: CSVATQDRALDNE. The full CDR3 sequence reads CSVATQDRALDNEQFF.